What follows are 30 T cell receptor beta chains derived from one specimen sequenced in a study of cytomegalovirus exposure and HLA in healthy donors. PCR amplification relied on 60 Vbeta primers (plus 13 Jbeta primers). The repertoire was sequenced with immunoSEQ multiplex PCR; TCRdb's copy has only in-frame clones and lacks some. This table holds 100,000 to 150,000 clones, approximately 69% found once. The specimen sequenced was PBMCs. All receptors derive from a man between 40 and 49 years old in good health and CMV-seropositive.

J is TRBJ2-3 and V is TRBV6-1; 10 bases align to TRBD1. From germline, CDR1 is MNHNS and CDR2 SASEGT. The CDR3 loop spans 16 amino acids. V trimming: 2 bases; J trimming: 6 bases; junction bases outside the gene matches: 8. The CDR3 DNA follows: TGTGCCAGCAGTGAACCCCCGGGACAGGGGTGGGATACGCAGTATTTT. This sequence encodes CASSEPPGQGWDTQYF.

The CDR3 sequence is CASSVLAGDGELFF. For the CDR3, the DNA is TGTGCCAGCAGTGTGCTAGCGGGGGACGGGGAGCTGTTTTTT. This chain joins TRBV2 and TRBJ2-2; TRBD2 matches 10 bases. The V gene end was trimmed by 4 bases and the J gene end by 7 bases; junction bases not matched to a gene: 3. The germline V gene encodes CDR1 SNHLY and CDR2 FYNNEI. The CDR3 has 14 residues.

The chain recombines TRBV14 with TRBJ1-4; D gene ambiguous. V dropped 4 bases and J dropped 7 bases, with 13 bases sitting between them. The germline V gene encodes CDR1 SGHDN and CDR2 FVKESK. The CDR3 consists of 14 residues. In DNA form, the CDR3 reads TGTGCCAGCAGCCCCGACGGGAGAGGTGAAAAACTGTTTTTT. This encodes CASSPDGRGEKLFF.

V and J are TRBV6-1 and TRBJ2-7; 7 positions agree with TRBD1. V was clipped by 6 bases and J by 3 bases; unmatched bases: 11. The CDR3 is 15 amino acids. Germline lookup yields CDR1 MNHNS and CDR2 SASEGT. The CDR3 region is CASRLQGKVGYEQYF. Here the CDR3 DNA reads TGTGCCAGCAGATTACAGGGGAAAGTGGGCTACGAGCAGTACTTC.

This clone was seen only a few times. The rearrangement links TRBV2 to TRBJ2-3; maybe TRBD1 (5 bases). The CDR3 extends over 14 amino acids. CDR1 and CDR2 (germline): SNHLY, FYNNEI. Trimming removed 7 bases from V and 0 bases from J, with 11 bases in between. This chain's CDR3 is CASTGRASTDTQYF. In DNA, the CDR3 is TGTGCCAGCACTGGCAGGGCAAGCACAGATACGCAGTATTTT.

The gene calls are TRBV5-1 and TRBJ2-7, with TRBD1 as a possible D gene (6 bases). Between the trimmed V and J ends, which lost 0 bases and 1 base, there was a span of 14 bases. Per germline, CDR1 SGHRS and CDR2 YFSETQ. The CDR3 sequence is 16 residues long. The CDR3 DNA is TGCGCCAGCAGCTTGGGAGGGGGATCCGGTTCCTACGAGCAGTACTTC. It translates to CASSLGGGSGSYEQYF.

The rearrangement links TRBV28 to TRBJ2-7; 10 positions agree with TRBD1. The CDR3 consists of 14 residues. The germline CDR1 and CDR2 sequences are MDHEN and SYDVKM. After removal of 7 bases from V and 3 bases from J, the junction contained 6 bases not matched to a gene. The CDR3 sequence: CASIEGDRGYEQYF. For the CDR3, the DNA is TGTGCCAGCATAGAAGGGGACAGGGGCTACGAGCAGTACTTC.

The chain uses TRBV6-5 and TRBJ2-7; a possible D gene is TRBD2 (5 bases). V was cut by 0 bases and J by 4 bases, with 10 bases left in between. The germline gives CDR1 MNHEY, CDR2 SVGAGI. The CDR3 consists of 14 residues. The CDR3 protein is CASSYSWGDYEQYF. DNA of the CDR3: TGTGCCAGCAGTTACTCGTGGGGAGATTACGAGCAGTACTTC.

V gene TRBV27 combines with J gene TRBJ1-4, with D hard to call. Germline V gene sequence: CDR1 MNHEY, CDR2 SMNVEV (reference sequence). The CDR3 runs 14 residues. The V end was cut by 9 bases, the J end by 0 bases, with 11 bases between. Written as DNA, the CDR3 is TGTGCCAGTGGCTACAGTGCAACTAATGAAAAACTGTTTTTT. This gives the protein CASGYSATNEKLFF.

This clone was seen a few times. V and J are TRBV29-1 and TRBJ1-1, with D unclear. Germline CDR1 and CDR2: SQVTM and ANQGSEA. This CDR3 has 11 amino acids. V lost 8 bases to trimming and J lost 4 bases, with 11 bases between them. CDR3 sequence: CSLERVTEAFF. DNA of the CDR3: TGCAGCCTCGAGAGGGTCACTGAAGCTTTCTTT.

The CDR3 DNA reads TGTGCCAGCAGTTATGGACAGAGCACCGGGGAGCTGTTTTTT. It specifies CASSYGQSTGELFF. The chain uses TRBV6-5 and TRBJ2-2; D is possibly TRBD1 (6 bases). V lost 3 bases to trimming and J lost 4 bases, with 9 bases between them. CDR1 and CDR2 from the germline V gene are MNHEY and SVGAGI. The CDR3 consists of 14 residues.

V and J are TRBV5-1 and TRBJ2-5; TRBD2 aligns across 14 bases. V gave up 0 bases and J gave up 5 bases; unmatched junction bases: 6. Germline CDR1 SGHRS, CDR2 YFSETQ. The CDR3 is 17 residues long. CDR3 coding DNA: TGCGCCAGCAGCTTGGGGACTAGCGGGAGGAAATCGGAGACCCAGTACTTC. Translated, it gives CASSLGTSGRKSETQYF.

The chain carries TRBV6-1 and TRBJ1-5, with 7 bases identical to TRBD1. V shed 6 bases and J 3 bases; nucleotides not matched to a gene: 8. The V gene's germline CDR1 is MNHNS and CDR2 SASEGT. The CDR3 is 15 amino acids. The DNA for the CDR3 is TGTGCCAGCAGCGCCGGGACAGACTTCAATCAGCCCCAGCATTTT. It specifies CASSAGTDFNQPQHF.

About this clone itself: One end of the junction fails to match germline, which may point to a read error. This chain links TRBV4-2 with TRBJ2-1, with TRBD2 identical over 11 bases. In germline, CDR1 is LGHNA, CDR2 YNFKEQ. This CDR3 has 14 residues. The CDR3 bases are TGTGTCAGCAGCCAATTAGCGGGGGGGCCGGAGCAGTTCTTC. It is translated as CVSSQLAGGPEQFF.

The rearrangement links TRBV6-1 to TRBJ2-7; D is unclear. V dropped 2 bases and J dropped 5 bases, with 13 bases sitting between them. Germline CDR1 is MNHNS and CDR2 is SASEGT. This CDR3 contains 14 residues. CDR3 sequence: CASSETRTAHEQYF. The CDR3 DNA follows: TGTGCCAGCAGTGAAACAAGAACAGCCCACGAGCAGTACTTC.

The chain employs TRBV18 and TRBJ2-7, with a tentative D call TRBD2 (5 bases). CDR3 size: 16 residues. Germline V CDR1 and CDR2: KGHSH, LQKENI. V shed 2 bases and J shed 1 base, with 15 bases lying between them. The DNA of the CDR3 is TGTGCCAGCTCACCAATAGGACCCTCGGGGTCCTACGAGCAGTACTTC. It specifies CASSPIGPSGSYEQYF.

The chain has TRBV5-1 and TRBJ2-6; D is perhaps TRBD2 (5 bases). The CDR3 is 16 amino acids. The V gene's germline CDR1 is SGHRS and CDR2 YFSETQ. V dropped 0 bases and J dropped 6 bases, with 13 bases sitting between them. The CDR3 spells CASSLETRGSANVLTF. In nucleotides, the CDR3 is TGCGCCAGCAGCTTGGAAACCCGGGGATCGGCCAACGTCCTGACTTTC.

This clone was seen just once. The rearrangement uses TRBV10-2 and TRBJ2-1; weak D call: TRBD1 (5 bases). Per germline, CDR1 WSHSY and CDR2 SAAADI. The CDR3 is 13 residues long. The germline V and J ends were trimmed by 7 bases and 4 bases, with 11 bases remaining between them. CDR3 sequence: CASNEAGYNEQFF. The CDR3 DNA reads as TGCGCCAGCAACGAGGCAGGGTACAATGAGCAGTTCTTC.

This clone was seen only once. The chain is built from TRBV18 and TRBJ2-7; TRBD1 agrees at 7 bases. CDR1 is KGHSH, CDR2 LQKENI, per germline. The length of the CDR3 is 14 residues. V was pared by 0 bases and J by 5 bases, with 4 bases of the junction left unmatched. The CDR3 here is CASSPPTGPHEQYF. DNA of the CDR3: TGTGCCAGCTCACCACCGACAGGGCCCCACGAGCAGTACTTC.

CDR3 amino acids: CASSQITGGNTDTQYF. The CDR3 nucleotides read TGTGCCAGCAGCCAAATCACCGGGGGAAACACAGATACGCAGTATTTT. The chain combines TRBV11-2 with TRBJ2-3, with a tentative D call TRBD2 (6 bases). The CDR3 is made up of 16 amino acids. CDR1 SGHAT and CDR2 FQNNGV come from the germline V gene. V lost 5 bases to trimming and J lost 2 bases, with 17 bases between them.

This clone has more than one count but fewer than ten. This chain links TRBV10-2 with TRBJ2-3, with a possible D match to TRBD1 (6 bases). This CDR3 has 17 amino acids. The germline V and J ends were trimmed by 7 bases and 2 bases, with 22 bases remaining between them. In germline, CDR1 is WSHSY, CDR2 SAAADI. The CDR3, as DNA: TGCGCCAGCACCAAAATGAAGACAGGCACCACCACAGATACGCAGTATTTT. Protein product: CASTKMKTGTTTDTQYF.

This clone has only one observation. J is TRBJ2-7 and V is TRBV5-8; 7 bases line up with TRBD1. The CDR3 is 13 residues long. Per germline, CDR1 SGHTS and CDR2 YDEGEE. V shed 3 bases, J shed 3 bases, and the junction held 3 bases outside the gene matches. The CDR3 DNA follows: TGTGCCAGCAGCTCCCGGACAGGCTACGAGCAGTACTTC. Its translation is CASSSRTGYEQYF.

The chain combines TRBV27 with TRBJ1-1; TRBD1 agrees at 8 bases. Per the germline V gene, CDR1 is MNHEY and CDR2 is SMNVEV (reference sequence). With 7 bases clipped from V and 6 bases from J, the junction kept 7 bases outside the gene matches. This CDR3 has 13 residues. CDR3 bases: TGTGCCAGCAAGTGGCAGGGGGCCGCTGAAGCTTTCTTT. Protein: CASKWQGAAEAFF.

A few counts support this clone. The V and J genes are TRBV5-4 and TRBJ1-1, with 10 bases aligning to TRBD1. This CDR3 is built from 14 residues. Germline V gives CDR1 SGHNT, CDR2 YYREEE (reference sequence). Germline trimming cut 3 bases from V and 10 bases from J; bases unmatched to any gene: 9. CDR3 region: CASSSQDRGLGAFF. In nucleotides, the CDR3 is TGTGCCAGCAGCTCTCAAGACAGGGGGCTAGGAGCTTTCTTT.

V is TRBV30 and J is TRBJ1-2; maybe TRBD1 (6 bases). The CDR3 loop spans 12 amino acids. The germline CDR1 and CDR2 sequences are GTSNPN and SVGIG (reference sequence). V shed 3 bases and J shed 7 bases, with 12 bases lying between them. CDR3 residues: CAWSSNRAGYTF. For the CDR3, the DNA is TGTGCCTGGAGCAGTAACAGGGCTGGCTACACCTTC.

This rearrangement joins TRBV7-8 to TRBJ2-1; possibly TRBD2 for D (6 bases). V dropped 3 bases and J dropped 6 bases, with 12 bases sitting between them. CDR3 length: 14 amino acids. Germline loops: CDR1 SGHVS, CDR2 FQNEAQ. The CDR3 region has the DNA TGTGCCAGCAGCTTTGGGGGGACCATCAATGAGCAGTTCTTC. This gives the protein CASSFGGTINEQFF. Using reference TRBV7-8 and TRBJ2-1 for the parts outside the CDR3, the full variable domain is GAGVSQSPRYKVAKRGQDVALRCDPISGHVSLFWYQQALGQGPEFLTYFQNEAQLDKSGLPSDRFFAERPEGSVSTLKIQRTQQEDSAVYLCASSFGGTINEQFFGPGTRLTVL.

V gene TRBV11-3 combines with J gene TRBJ2-1; TRBD2 aligns across 7 bases. J was trimmed by 12 bases and V by 3 bases; bases with no gene match: 14. This CDR3 is 15 amino acids long. Germline V gene data show CDR1 as SGHNT and CDR2 as YENEEA. The CDR3: CASSLGAGPLKGQFF. In DNA, the CDR3 is TGTGCCAGCAGCTTGGGAGCGGGGCCCCTAAAGGGGCAGTTCTTC.

A few counts support this clone. This chain links TRBV15 with TRBJ1-6, with a possible D match to TRBD1 (5 bases). The V end was cut by 6 bases, the J end by 4 bases, with 7 bases between. The CDR3 runs 13 residues. In germline, CDR1 is LNHNV, CDR2 YYDKDF (reference sequence). The CDR3 loop is CATREGYNSPLHF. The CDR3 DNA sequence: TGTGCCACCAGGGAGGGGTATAATTCACCCCTCCACTTT. Full variable domain (remainder filled in from reference TRBV15 and TRBJ1-6): DAMVIQNPRYQVTQFGKPVTLSCSQTLNHNVMYWYQQKSSQAPKLLFHYYDKDFNNEADTPDNFQSRRPNTSFCFLDIRSPGLGDTAMYLCATREGYNSPLHFGNGTRLTVT.

This clone was counted once. The rearrangement joins TRBV7-6 to TRBJ1-4; TRBD1 is a possible D gene (5 bases). The V and J ends lost 1 base and 8 bases respectively, with 17 bases between them. The CDR3 runs to 16 residues. Germline V gene lookup returns CDR1 SGHVS and CDR2 FNYEAQ. The CDR3 reads CASSLGFGQGGEKLFF. CDR3 sequence (DNA): TGTGCCAGCAGCTTAGGGTTTGGGCAGGGAGGGGAAAAACTGTTTTTT.

The J gene is TRBJ1-4, the V gene TRBV28, with 9 nucleotides matching TRBD1. The CDR3 totals 18 residues. Germline V gene lookup returns CDR1 MDHEN and CDR2 SYDVKM. Trimming at V came to 5 bases and at J to 0 bases, leaving 10 bases not matched to a gene. This CDR3 is CASSTGGTGHATNEKLFF. For the CDR3, the DNA is TGTGCCAGCAGTACAGGGGGGACAGGGCATGCAACTAATGAAAAACTGTTTTTT.